Listed below are T cell receptor beta chains from one sample, sequenced in a study of T cells after yellow fever vaccination. Using its own MiXCR run on the 5' RACE reads, TCRdb lists one record per CDR3 protein. The data show under 200,000 distinct CDR3 sequences, with 11% seen just once and approximately 34% held by the top ten. The specimen was CD8+ T cells sorted from PBMCs, collected 15 days after the yellow fever booster vaccination. These receptor sequences come from a man in his late teens or twenties who received the YFV17D yellow fever vaccine. Both conserved end residues are trimmed from each CDR3. Fields, in order: J gene, V gene, CDR3 protein.

TRBJ2-1,TRBV4-3,ASSQDYQGYYEQF
TRBJ2-3,TRBV10-3,AISEGTDTQY
TRBJ1-2,TRBV4-1,ASSQESSSHGYT
TRBJ2-1,TRBV9,ASSEGGTEYNEQF
TRBJ2-2,TRBV25-1,ASREGDREAGELF
TRBJ2-3,TRBV7-3,ASSFGTGFADTQY
TRBJ1-1,TRBV7-2,ASSVSGEAF
TRBJ2-2,TRBV19,AGKRDTTGELF
TRBJ2-1,TRBV6-6,ASTRGSYNEQF
TRBJ2-1,TRBV7-6,ASSGRGGAYEQF
TRBJ1-1,TRBV4-1,ASSQEGGGQAF
TRBJ1-2,TRBV20-1,SARPLGGLSGYT
TRBJ2-7,TRBV12-3/TRBV12-4,ASSLALMAYEQY